Detailed here is one TCR beta chain. Its matching antigen is unknown. The CDR3 consists of 15 residues. V lost 3 bases and J lost 1, with 13 bases in between. The V gene's germline CDR1 is SGDLS and CDR2 YYNGEE. These data are taken from a study of cytomegalovirus exposure and HLA in healthy donors. The study ran its PCR with 60 Vbeta and 13 Jbeta primers. The data were produced by immunoSEQ multiplex PCR, yet TCRdb's version contains in-frame clones alone and is incomplete. This table holds 96,000 or so clones, approximately 74% found once. General study results and limits: Highly shared sequence variants in one cluster were likely a sequencing artifact. Most TCR sequences were uncommon, yet certain public TCRs appeared in many donors. Another analysis was done later, and it associated fewer than 20,000 TCR beta sequences with HLA alleles at 0.05 false discovery rate.

The clonotype comes from a female donor in good health and CMV-seropositive. The rearrangement joins TRBV9 to TRBJ1-2, with D perhaps TRBD1 (5 bases). The sample was PBMCs. In nucleotides, the CDR3 is TGTGCCAGCAGCGCCGGGGGGGTCCTTAACTATGGCTACACCTTC. Amino acid sequence: CASSAGGVLNYGYTF.